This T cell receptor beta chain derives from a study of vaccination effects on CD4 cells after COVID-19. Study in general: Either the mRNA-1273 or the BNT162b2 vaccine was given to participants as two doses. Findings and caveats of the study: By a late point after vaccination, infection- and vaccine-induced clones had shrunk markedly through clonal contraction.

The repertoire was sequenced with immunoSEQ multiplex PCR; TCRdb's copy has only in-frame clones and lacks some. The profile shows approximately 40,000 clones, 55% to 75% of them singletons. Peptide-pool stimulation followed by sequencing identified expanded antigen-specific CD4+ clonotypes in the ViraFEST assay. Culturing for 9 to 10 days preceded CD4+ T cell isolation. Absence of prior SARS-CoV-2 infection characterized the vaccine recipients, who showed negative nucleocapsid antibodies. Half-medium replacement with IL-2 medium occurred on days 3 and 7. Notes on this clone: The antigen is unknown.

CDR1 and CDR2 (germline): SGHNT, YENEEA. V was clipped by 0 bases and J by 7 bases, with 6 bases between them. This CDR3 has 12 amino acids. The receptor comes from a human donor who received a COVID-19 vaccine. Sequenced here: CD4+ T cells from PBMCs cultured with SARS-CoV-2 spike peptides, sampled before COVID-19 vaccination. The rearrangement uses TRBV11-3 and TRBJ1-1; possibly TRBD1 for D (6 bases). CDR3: CASSLEGGEAFF. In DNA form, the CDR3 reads TGTGCCAGCAGCTTAGAAGGGGGTGAAGCTTTCTTT.